A selection of T cell receptor beta chains follows, all from one sample in a study of blood T cell repertoires in COVID-19. The repertoire was sequenced with immunoSEQ multiplex PCR; TCRdb's copy has only in-frame clones and lacks some. This table holds about 200,000 clones, around 86% found once. The specimen was PBMCs or T cells enriched from blood (not recorded which). Source of these receptors: a man in his forties with acute COVID-19. Each CDR3 is given without its conserved first and last residue. Fields, in order: CDR3 protein, V gene, J gene.

AWSAGSWKETQY	TRBV30	TRBJ2-5
ASSLGTGYSYEQY	TRBV7-3	TRBJ2-7
ASSLVPLGEDSYEQY	TRBV5-5	TRBJ2-7
ASSLGRTGAYEQY	TRBV5-8	TRBJ2-7
ASSSLGVYGYT	TRBV5-5	TRBJ1-2
ASSLVFGREGREQY	TRBV11-2	TRBJ2-7
ASSLYLAGFYNEQF	TRBV7-2	TRBJ2-1
ASSTPGSYEQY	TRBV19	TRBJ2-7
ASSQGQYSGNTIY	TRBV18	TRBJ1-3
ASSAPGLPTGELF	TRBV5-5	TRBJ2-2
ASSHFQGTNTEAF	TRBV27	TRBJ1-1
ASSFLTNGPPGSQY	TRBV27	TRBJ2-5
ASSQGGGSGYT	TRBV3-1/TRBV3-2	TRBJ1-2
ASIRLARGGELF	TRBV6-6	TRBJ2-2
ASSENAGRLEKLF	TRBV2	TRBJ1-4
ASRSADRFNEKLF	TRBV19	TRBJ1-4